The 4 T cell receptor beta chains listed next were all sequenced from one sample in a study of cytomegalovirus exposure and HLA in healthy donors. Researchers ran the PCR with 60 Vbeta and 13 Jbeta primers. Produced via immunoSEQ multiplex PCR; TCRdb's table is partial and in-frame only. This table holds fewer than 200,000 clones, roughly 80% found once. Sequenced input: PBMCs. Receptors originate from a woman between 45 and 60 years old in good health and CMV-seronegative.

The V call is TRBV7-9, the J call TRBJ1-5; D might be TRBD1 (5 bases). The V gene's germline CDR1 is SEHNR and CDR2 FQNEAQ (reference sequence). The CDR3 extends over 14 amino acids. Trimming removed 5 bases at V and 0 bases at J, with 8 bases between. CDR3 residues: CASSHDSSNQPQHF. DNA for the CDR3: TGTGCCAGCAGCCACGACAGTAGCAATCAGCCCCAGCATTTT.

The CDR3 DNA sequence: TGTGCCAGCAGTGCGAGGACAGAACTTAGCTCTGGAAACACCATATATTTT. Translating it yields CASSARTELSSGNTIYF. The chain links TRBV6-1 to TRBJ1-3, with D perhaps matching TRBD1 (6 bases). V lost 4 bases and J 0 bases, leaving 16 bases between the germline ends. Germline V gene data show CDR1 as MNHNS and CDR2 as SASEGT. This CDR3 spans 17 amino acids.

The chain links TRBV5-5 to TRBJ1-2; a possible D gene is TRBD1 (5 bases). Germline V gene lookup returns CDR1 SGHKS and CDR2 YYEKEE (reference sequence). This CDR3 comprises 12 residues. V dropped 5 bases and J dropped 14 bases, with 19 bases sitting between them. The CDR3 nucleotides read TGTGCCAGCAGTCCGGACACCCGAGGAGGGACCTTC. Protein: CASSPDTRGGTF.

The rearrangement joins TRBV28 to TRBJ1-5; the D gene is possibly TRBD1 (5 bases). Trimming removed 7 bases at V and 1 base at J, with 17 bases between. Per germline, CDR1 MDHEN and CDR2 SYDVKM. This CDR3 is 16 amino acids long. This chain's CDR3 is CASIRVAGWSNQPQHF. In DNA form, the CDR3 reads TGTGCCAGCATACGGGTGGCAGGGTGGAGCAATCAGCCCCAGCATTTT.